This TCR beta chain was retrieved from a study of regulatory T cells in long-lasting Graves disease. There are a few counts of this clonotype. The CDR3 has 19 amino acids. The germline V gene encodes CDR1 SGHVS and CDR2 FQNEAQ. V was clipped by 3 bases and J by 0 bases; unmatched bases: 15. Arm-PCR of CDR3 regions with iRepertoire HTBI primers generated TCR beta libraries. TCRdb fed the multiplex PCR reads into MiXCR, producing one record per CDR3 protein. The profile covers roughly 410,000 distinct CDR3 sequences, with about 15% appearing a single time and roughly 8% taken by the ten largest. Described time point: newly diagnosed GD, antithyroid drugs for less than 3 months. PBMC-derived RNA was used for the TCR library. Another study also made use of these data, one on T cells in Graves' hyperthyroidism and ophthalmopathy. That study reports: Initially, a first-round RT-PCR of the TCR CDR3 employed the HTBI primer set. A median roughly 6.6 months before onset, the model predicted ophthalmopathy.

This specimen consisted of peripheral blood mononuclear cells (PBMCs), obtained at new diagnosis, from a patient treated with antithyroid drugs. The V and J genes are TRBV7-8 and TRBJ2-3, with 7 bases aligning to TRBD2. The sequence derives from a woman between 35 and 50 years old with Graves disease. CDR3: CASSFVAGVSGSSTDTQYF. The DNA for the CDR3 is TGTGCCAGCAGCTTCGTGGCGGGAGTAAGCGGATCTAGCACAGATACGCAGTATTTT.